Listed below are T cell receptor beta chains from one sample, sequenced in a study of T cells in Graves' hyperthyroidism and ophthalmopathy. A single record per CDR3 protein comes from TCRdb applying MiXCR to the multiplex PCR reads. This sample has fewer than 900,000 distinct CDR3 sequences, with about 17% found just once. What was sequenced was blood. The receptors stem from a man aged 18 to 29 with Graves' hyperthyroidism. CDR3s include the opening cysteine and the closing phenylalanine or tryptophan. A D gene is named only where the DNA matches it firmly. The size of a clone is reported for some rows only, either as once, few or many, or as a class for expanded clones.

V: TRBV5-5; D: TRBD2; J: TRBJ2-2; size: once; DNA: TGTGCCAGCAGCACCTACGGACTAGCGGGGACCGGGGAGCTGTTTTTT; CDR3: CASSTYGLAGTGELFF
V: TRBV6-1; D: -; J: TRBJ2-5; size: many; DNA: TGTGCCAGCCAAGGGTCCGCGTGGGGAGAGACCCAGTACTTC; CDR3: CASQGSAWGETQYF
V: TRBV4-1; D: -; J: TRBJ1-2; size: few; DNA: TGCGCCAGCAGCCAAGATCCAGGGTCTGGCTACACCTTC; CDR3: CASSQDPGSGYTF
V: TRBV28; D: TRBD2; J: TRBJ2-2; size: few; DNA: TGTGCCAGCAGCGGCCGGGCTAGCGGCACCGGGGAGCTGTTTTTT; CDR3: CASSGRASGTGELFF
V: TRBV19; D: -; J: TRBJ1-2; size: few; DNA: TGTGCCAGTAGTATACAGGGGCAGGACTATGGCTACACCTTC; CDR3: CASSIQGQDYGYTF
V: TRBV7-9; D: -; J: TRBJ2-5; size: many; DNA: TGTGCCAGCACCGTTCAGGGGTCCCAAGAGACCCAGTACTTC; CDR3: CASTVQGSQETQYF
V: TRBV20-1; D: -; J: TRBJ1-1; size: -; DNA: TGCAGTGCCCCGACCCGGGGGCACACTGAAGCTTTCTTT; CDR3: CSAPTRGHTEAFF
V: TRBV4-1; D: -; J: TRBJ2-1; size: -; DNA: TGCGCCAGCAGCCAAGACAGGGACAATGAGCAGTTCTTC; CDR3: CASSQDRDNEQFF
V: TRBV24-1; D: TRBD2; J: TRBJ2-2; size: many; DNA: TGTGCCACCAGTCGAAAGGGACTAGCTCACGGGGAGCTGTTTTTT; CDR3: CATSRKGLAHGELFF
V: TRBV28; D: TRBD1; J: TRBJ2-7; size: many; DNA: TGTGCCAGCAGCCCTTCGGGACAGGCCTCCTACGAGCAGTACTTC; CDR3: CASSPSGQASYEQYF
V: TRBV7-3; D: -; J: TRBJ1-1; size: -; DNA: TGTGCCAGCAGCTTCGCCGCGGATTGGGCCAACACTGAAGCTTTCTTT; CDR3: CASSFAADWANTEAFF
V: TRBV28; D: TRBD1; J: TRBJ1-1; size: many; DNA: TGTGCCAGCAGAAGACTACAGGGGGTCAATGAAGCTTTCTTT; CDR3: CASRRLQGVNEAFF
V: TRBV7-2; D: -; J: TRBJ2-1; size: many; DNA: TGTGCCAGCAGCTACAGGGCTATTGAGCAGTTCTTC; CDR3: CASSYRAIEQFF
V: TRBV20-1; D: TRBD1; J: TRBJ1-1; size: once; DNA: TGCAGTTCCGGACAGGGCGAAATGAACACTGAAGCTTTCTTT; CDR3: CSSGQGEMNTEAFF
V: TRBV7-2; D: TRBD1; J: TRBJ2-1; size: once; DNA: TGTGCCAGCAGCTTAGATTTACAGGGGGTCAATGAGCAGTTCTTC; CDR3: CASSLDLQGVNEQFF
V: TRBV6-1; D: -; J: TRBJ1-5; size: many; DNA: TGTGCCAGCACCCAGGGCTTTCTTAATCAGCCCCAGCATTTT; CDR3: CASTQGFLNQPQHF
V: TRBV6-2/TRBV6-3; D: TRBD2; J: TRBJ2-5; size: -; DNA: TGTGCCAGCAGTGACCGACTAGCGGATGAACAAGAGACCCAGTACTTC; CDR3: CASSDRLADEQETQYF
V: TRBV30; D: TRBD1; J: TRBJ1-2; size: -; DNA: TGTGCCTGCGACAGGGGAGCTAACTATGGCTACACCTTC; CDR3: CACDRGANYGYTF
V: TRBV28; D: TRBD1; J: TRBJ2-3; size: many; DNA: TGTGCCAGCAGTCCTTGGACAGGGGGCGAGGAAGATACGCAGTATTTT; CDR3: CASSPWTGGEEDTQYF
V: TRBV3-1; D: -; J: TRBJ2-3; size: few; DNA: TGTGCCAGCAGCCAAGATATCAGCCCAGATACGCAGTATTTT; CDR3: CASSQDISPDTQYF
V: TRBV24-1; D: TRBD2; J: TRBJ2-1; size: many; DNA: TGTGCCACCAGTGATCATGACCCGGTGGTAGCGGGAGTATACAATGAGCAGTTCTTC; CDR3: CATSDHDPVVAGVYNEQFF
V: TRBV20-1; D: TRBD2; J: TRBJ2-7; size: many; DNA: TGCAGTGCTAGAGACGGTAGCGGGAGCTACGAGCAGTACTTC; CDR3: CSARDGSGSYEQYF
V: TRBV4-1; D: TRBD2; J: TRBJ2-3; size: few; DNA: TGCGCCAGCAGCCAATATGAGGGACTAGGTACAGATACGCAGTATTTT; CDR3: CASSQYEGLGTDTQYF
V: TRBV7-9; D: TRBD1; J: TRBJ1-1; size: many; DNA: TGTGCCAGCAGTCCTAGGGACAGAATGAACACTGAAGCTTTCTTT; CDR3: CASSPRDRMNTEAFF
V: TRBV7-9; D: -; J: TRBJ2-1; size: many; DNA: TGTGCCAGCAGCTTAGCATCTCTAGGGCTTGAGCAGTTCTTC; CDR3: CASSLASLGLEQFF
V: TRBV10-2; D: -; J: TRBJ1-2; size: -; DNA: TGCGCCAGCAGCGCAGGGAAATTAAGTTCTTATGGCTACACCTTC; CDR3: CASSAGKLSSYGYTF
V: TRBV19; D: -; J: TRBJ2-7; size: -; DNA: TGTGCCAGTAGCGACAGGATCTTCTCCTACGAGCAGTACTTC; CDR3: CASSDRIFSYEQYF
V: TRBV18; D: -; J: TRBJ1-6; size: -; DNA: TGTGCCAGCTCACCACGTGCTGGCTCCTATAATTCACCCCTCCACTTT; CDR3: CASSPRAGSYNSPLHF